The 6 T cell receptor beta chains below all came from one sample that was sequenced in a study of identical twins. Using its own MiXCR run on the 5' RACE reads, TCRdb lists one record per CDR3 protein. The profile shows about 470,000 distinct CDR3 sequences, around 24% of them singletons. Another study also made use of these data, one on T cells expressing NK-cell markers.

Sequencing was performed on CD4+ T cells sorted from blood. Receptors originate from a woman younger than 35 in good health.

This clonotype was detected only a few times. This chain links TRBV12-3 or TRBV12-4 with TRBJ2-7, with D possibly matching TRBD1 (5 bases). The V and J ends lost 6 bases and 4 bases respectively, with 16 bases between them. This CDR3 spans 14 amino acids. CDR3 DNA: TGTGCCAGCAGCCCCCCCAGGGATGGGTACGAGCAGTACTTC. Its protein product is CASSPPRDGYEQYF.

This clonotype was seen at least ten times. The chain couples TRBV29-1 to TRBJ1-1; D gene unclear. Trimming removed 5 bases from V and 3 bases from J, with 10 bases in between. Per the germline V gene, CDR1 is SQVTM and CDR2 is ANQGSEA. The CDR3 length is 12 residues. DNA for the CDR3: TGCAGCGTTTTTCCAGAGGACACTGAAGCTTTCTTT. Amino acid sequence: CSVFPEDTEAFF.

This rearrangement joins TRBV4-2 to TRBJ2-7, with 9 nucleotides matching TRBD2. Germline CDR1 LGHNA, CDR2 YNFKEQ. The CDR3 is 16 amino acids. J lost 1 base, V lost 4 bases, and 8 bases had no gene match. The CDR3 sequence is CASSPGQSGGSYEQYF. As DNA, the CDR3 is TGTGCCAGCAGCCCCGGTCAGAGCGGGGGGTCCTACGAGCAGTACTTC.

This clonotype has more than one count but fewer than ten. The CDR3 loop reads CSARDISRTSGADTQYF. The CDR3 nucleotides are TGCAGTGCTAGAGATATCAGTAGAACTAGCGGAGCAGATACGCAGTATTTT. The chain uses TRBV20-1 and TRBJ2-3; 8 bases agree with TRBD2. The J segment lost 4 bases and the V segment lost 0 bases, leaving 12 bases of the junction unmatched. The CDR3 is 17 amino acids. The germline V gene encodes CDR1 DFQATT and CDR2 SNEGSKA (reference sequence).

This clonotype appeared a few times. The chain uses TRBV7-2 and TRBJ2-5; TRBD2 matches 8 bases. V was pared by 3 bases and J by 5 bases, with 8 bases of the junction left unmatched. This CDR3 spans 15 amino acids. CDR1 is SGHTA, CDR2 FQGNSA, per germline. In nucleotides, the CDR3 is TGTGCCAGCAGCTTTCAGGGAGCGGGAGTTGAGACCCAGTACTTC. It encodes CASSFQGAGVETQYF.

This clonotype was seen a handful of times. The CDR3 sequence: CAISPGYEQYF. Here the CDR3 DNA reads TGTGCCATCAGCCCGGGGTACGAGCAGTACTTC. The chain couples TRBV10-3 to TRBJ2-7; tentative D call: TRBD2 (5 bases). Between the trimmed V and J ends, which lost 6 bases and 4 bases, there was a span of 7 bases. The CDR3 covers 11 residues. Germline V lookup: CDR1 ENHRY, CDR2 SYGVKD.